Each of the 15 T cell receptor beta chains below was sequenced from the same sample in a study of post-analysis software for immune sequencing data. Broader study findings: Five TRBV segments were significantly more frequent in patients than in controls. TRBV5-6, TRBV5-1 and TRBV20-1 were among these segments.

Antigen specificity for these receptors is unknown. Included in the TCR beta cDNA libraries were unique molecular identifiers. One entry per CDR3 protein results from TCRdb running MiXCR on the PCR reads. The data show about 540,000 distinct CDR3 sequences, roughly 34% seen once. The sample taken for sequencing was blood. The receptors originated from a girl aged 2-17 years with multiple sclerosis.

This clonotype was counted only a few times. The rearrangement links TRBV27 to TRBJ1-2, with D tentatively TRBD1 (6 bases). CDR1 MNHEY and CDR2 SMNVEV come from the germline V gene (reference sequence). The germline V and J ends were trimmed by 2 bases and 8 bases, with 12 bases remaining between them. This CDR3 contains 13 residues. The chain's CDR3 is CASSLQGLRGYTF. The CDR3 coding sequence is TGTGCCAGCAGTTTACAGGGGTTGCGGGGCTACACCTTC.

The chain combines TRBV5-1 with TRBJ1-6; 9 bases match TRBD1. J gave up 9 bases and V 4 bases, and 17 bases lay outside the gene matches. Germline V gene data show CDR1 as SGHRS and CDR2 as YFSETQ. The CDR3 has 18 residues. The CDR3, as DNA: TGCGCCAGCAGCCCTACCCGTTTCGGGGGACAGGGTGGTTCACCCCTCCACTTT. This sequence encodes CASSPTRFGGQGGSPLHF.

This clonotype turned up a few times. This chain links TRBV11-1 with TRBJ2-1, with a tentative D call TRBD2 (7 bases). CDR3 length: 17 residues. Trimming took off 2 bases at V and 9 bases at J, with 23 bases between the two ends. The germline gives CDR1 SGHAT, CDR2 FQDESV (reference sequence). In DNA form, the CDR3 reads TGTGCCAGCAGCTTAAGGACAGTTGGCGGGGGCGGGCGTGAGCAGTTCTTC. Translating it yields CASSLRTVGGGGREQFF.

The rearrangement joins TRBV19 to TRBJ2-5, with 9 bases that match TRBD1. The DNA end lines up better with TRBJ2-7; the J call may be wrong. Germline loops: CDR1 LNHDA, CDR2 SQIVND (reference sequence). This CDR3 spans 13 amino acids. CDR3 sequence (DNA): TGTGCCAGAAGGACAGGGGACCGGGACGAGCAGTACTTC. As protein: CARRTGDRDEQYF.

This clonotype came up a few times. The J gene is TRBJ2-1, the V gene TRBV10-3; the match to TRBD1 covers 7 bases. Germline V gives CDR1 ENHRY, CDR2 SYGVKD. V lost 8 bases and J lost 0; bases outside the gene matches: 4. This CDR3 is 14 amino acids long. The CDR3 reads CAIGGQLSYNEQFF. The CDR3 bases are TGTGCCATCGGGGGACAGCTCTCCTACAATGAGCAGTTCTTC.

The rearrangement links TRBV4-1 to TRBJ2-3, with TRBD2 matching 11 bases. CDR1 is MGHRA, CDR2 YSYEKL, per germline. The CDR3 totals 15 residues. J gave up 5 bases and V 4 bases, and 5 bases lay outside the gene matches. CDR3 nucleotides: TGCGCCAGCAGCCTCCCGACTAGCGGGGTAGATACGCAGTATTTT. This codes for CASSLPTSGVDTQYF.

The V and J genes are TRBV29-1 and TRBJ1-1; no clear D. This CDR3 is built from 11 residues. Germline CDR1 reads SQVTM; CDR2 reads ANQGSEA. Trimming pared 4 bases from V and 1 base from J, leaving 4 bases between. CDR3 amino acids: CSVAANTEAFF. The CDR3 coding sequence is TGCAGCGTTGCGGCGAACACTGAAGCTTTCTTT.

V gene TRBV7-2 combines with J gene TRBJ1-5; D gene unclear. Germline V CDR1 and CDR2: SGHTA, FQGNSA. This CDR3 region has 13 residues. V was cut by 3 bases and J by 7 bases, with 10 bases left in between. In DNA, the CDR3 is TGTGCCAGCAGCTTGTGGAGCGAACAGCCCCAGCATTTT. It encodes CASSLWSEQPQHF. Filled out from reference TRBV7-2 and TRBJ1-5, the complete variable domain reads GAGVSQSPSNKVTEKGKDVELRCDPISGHTALYWYRQSLGQGLEFLIYFQGNSAPDKSGLPSDRFSAERTGGSVSTLTIQRTQQEDSAVYLCASSLWSEQPQHFGDGTRLSIL.

This rearrangement joins TRBV18 to TRBJ2-1; D unresolved. V lost 2 bases, J lost 6 bases, and 14 bases lay in between. The CDR3 extends over 15 amino acids. CDR1 is KGHSH and CDR2 is LQKENI in the germline V gene. The CDR3 bases are TGTGCCAGCTCACCAGGAGTCACTGGTCCCAATGAGCAGTTCTTC. This translates into CASSPGVTGPNEQFF.

Points on this clonotype: This sequence may be a read error, since a much larger clone differs from it by one base. The chain uses TRBV10-2 and TRBJ1-5; a weak D match, TRBD1 (5 bases). From germline, CDR1 is WSHSY and CDR2 SAAADI. The CDR3 runs to 14 residues. The ends were cut back, 2 bases at V and 9 bases at J, with 14 bases in the middle. CDR3 protein: CASSEQQTVWPQHF. In DNA, the CDR3 is TGCGCCAGCAGTGAGCAACAGACAGTGTGGCCCCAGCATTTT.

J is TRBJ2-3 and V is TRBV4-2; 7 nucleotides line up with TRBD2. Per the germline V gene, CDR1 is LGHNA and CDR2 is YNFKEQ. V lost 1 base, J lost 1 base, and 2 bases stayed unmatched. The CDR3 is 15 amino acids. This chain's CDR3 is CASSQGRGGTDTQYF. The CDR3 DNA sequence: TGTGCCAGCAGCCAAGGTCGGGGGGGCACAGATACGCAGTATTTT.

The chain couples TRBV6-1 to TRBJ2-3; D remains ambiguous. This CDR3 comprises 14 residues. V shed 8 bases and J shed 1 base, with 13 bases lying between them. Germline CDR1 and CDR2: MNHNS and SASEGT. DNA for the CDR3: TGTGCCAGCTGCCCGGCCCTCGGCACAGATACGCAGTATTTT. Its translation is CASCPALGTDTQYF.

This chain links TRBV5-5 with TRBJ2-1, with 10 bases identical to TRBD1. V shed 2 bases and J 7 bases; nucleotides not matched to a gene: 9. CDR3 length: 16 residues. Per germline, CDR1 SGHKS and CDR2 YYEKEE (reference sequence). As DNA, the CDR3 is TGTGCCAGCAGCTTTCCTACCGGGACAGGGGATAATGAGCAGTTCTTC. It translates to CASSFPTGTGDNEQFF.

There are a few counts of this clonotype. The chain employs TRBV20-1 and TRBJ2-1, with 7 positions matching TRBD2. Germline V CDR1 and CDR2: DFQATT, SNEGSKA (reference sequence). V lost 6 bases, J lost 2 bases, and 10 bases stayed unmatched. The CDR3 covers 15 residues. CDR3 loop: CSAIIRSGTYNEQFF. The CDR3 DNA is TGCAGTGCCATCATCCGGAGCGGGACCTACAATGAGCAGTTCTTC.

This clonotype was observed a handful of times. This chain links TRBV28 with TRBJ1-1, with 8 bases that match TRBD1. Trimming cost V 4 bases and J 9 bases; bases outside gene matches: 7. The CDR3 covers 13 residues. In germline, CDR1 is MDHEN, CDR2 SYDVKM. In DNA, the CDR3 is TGTGCCAGCAGTTGGACAGGGAGACCTCAAGCTTTCTTT. Translating it yields CASSWTGRPQAFF.